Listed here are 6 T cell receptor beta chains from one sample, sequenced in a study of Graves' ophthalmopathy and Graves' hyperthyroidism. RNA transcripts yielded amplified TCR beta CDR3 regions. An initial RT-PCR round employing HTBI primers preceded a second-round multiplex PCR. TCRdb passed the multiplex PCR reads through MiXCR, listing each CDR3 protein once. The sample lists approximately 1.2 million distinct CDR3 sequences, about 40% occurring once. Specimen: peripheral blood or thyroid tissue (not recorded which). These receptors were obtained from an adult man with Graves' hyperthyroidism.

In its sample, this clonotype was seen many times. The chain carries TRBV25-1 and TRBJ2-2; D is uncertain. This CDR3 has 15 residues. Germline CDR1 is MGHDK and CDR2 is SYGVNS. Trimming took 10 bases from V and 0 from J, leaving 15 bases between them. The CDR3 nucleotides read TGTGCCACCTCCCCAGTCAGGTCGAACACCGGGGAGCTGTTTTTT. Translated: CATSPVRSNTGELFF.

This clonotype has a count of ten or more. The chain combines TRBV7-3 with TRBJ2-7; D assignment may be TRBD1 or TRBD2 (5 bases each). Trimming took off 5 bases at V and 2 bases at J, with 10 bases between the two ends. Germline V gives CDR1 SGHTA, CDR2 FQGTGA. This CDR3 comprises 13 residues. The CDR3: CASSVGATYEQYF. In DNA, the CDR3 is TGTGCCAGCAGCGTCGGGGCGACCTACGAGCAGTACTTC.

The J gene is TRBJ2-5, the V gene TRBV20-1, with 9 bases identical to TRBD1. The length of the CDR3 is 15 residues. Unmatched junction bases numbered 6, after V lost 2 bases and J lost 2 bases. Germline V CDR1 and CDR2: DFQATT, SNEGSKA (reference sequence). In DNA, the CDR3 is TGCAGTGCTAGAAATTTCGGGACAGGGCAAGAGACCCAGTACTTC. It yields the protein CSARNFGTGQETQYF.

CDR3 in DNA: TGTGCCAGCAGCACCCGGCCCAGGGTCCGTGAAAAACTGTTTTTT. Its protein product is CASSTRPRVREKLFF. The chain joins TRBV6-6 to TRBJ1-4; D may be TRBD1 (5 bases). The V end lost 6 bases, the J end lost 7 bases, and 18 bases lay between the germline ends. Germline values: CDR1 MNHNY, CDR2 SVGAGI (reference sequence). This CDR3 contains 15 residues.

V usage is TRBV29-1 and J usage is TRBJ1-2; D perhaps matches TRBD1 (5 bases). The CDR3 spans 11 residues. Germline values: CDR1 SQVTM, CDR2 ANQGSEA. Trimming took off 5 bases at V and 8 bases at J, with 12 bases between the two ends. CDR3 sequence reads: CSVLGVKGYTF. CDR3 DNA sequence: TGCAGCGTTCTGGGGGTTAAGGGCTACACCTTC.

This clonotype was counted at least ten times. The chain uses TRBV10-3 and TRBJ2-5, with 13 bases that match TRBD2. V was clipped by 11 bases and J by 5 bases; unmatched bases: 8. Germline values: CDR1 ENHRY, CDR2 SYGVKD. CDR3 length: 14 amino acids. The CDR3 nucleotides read TGTGCCTTTTGGACGGGACTAGCGGGGGAGACCCAGTACTTC. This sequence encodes CAFWTGLAGETQYF.